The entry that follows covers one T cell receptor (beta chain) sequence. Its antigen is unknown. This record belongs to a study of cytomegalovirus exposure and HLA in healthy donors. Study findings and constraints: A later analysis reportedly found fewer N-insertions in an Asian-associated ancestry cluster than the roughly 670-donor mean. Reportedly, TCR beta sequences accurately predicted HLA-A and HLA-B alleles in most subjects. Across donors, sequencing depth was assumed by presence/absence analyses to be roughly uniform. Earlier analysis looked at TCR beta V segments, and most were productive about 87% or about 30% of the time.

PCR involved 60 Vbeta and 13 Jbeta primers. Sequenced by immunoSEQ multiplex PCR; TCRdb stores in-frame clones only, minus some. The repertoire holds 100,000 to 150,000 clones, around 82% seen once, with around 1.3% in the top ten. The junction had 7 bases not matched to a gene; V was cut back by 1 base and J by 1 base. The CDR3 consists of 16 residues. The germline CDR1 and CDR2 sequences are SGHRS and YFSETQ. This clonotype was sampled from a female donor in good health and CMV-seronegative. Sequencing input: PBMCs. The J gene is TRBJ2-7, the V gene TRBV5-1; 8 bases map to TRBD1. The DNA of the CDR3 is TGCGCCAGCAGCTTGACCGGCCGACAGGGGTCCTACGAGCAGTACTTC. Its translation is CASSLTGRQGSYEQYF.